What follows is one TCR beta chain and its context. TCRdb ran MiXCR on the 5' RACE reads and lists one entry per CDR3 protein. The profile shows about 470,000 distinct CDR3 sequences, around a quarter of them singletons. Per the germline V gene, CDR1 is SGHTA and CDR2 is FQGTGA. The V and J ends lost 5 bases and 4 bases respectively, with 7 bases between them. The length of the CDR3 is 12 residues. These data come from a study of T-cell memory formation after mild COVID-19. The source is an adult woman who had mild COVID-19 (a few samples of this study predate the infection). Cell type and time point are not known. This chain connects TRBV7-3 to TRBJ2-3; D not resolved. Material for sequencing was PBMCs or a T cell subset sorted from them (not recorded which). This chain's CDR3 is CASSQTSDTQYF. CDR3 nucleotides: TGTGCCAGCAGCCAGACGTCAGATACGCAGTATTTT.